The clone carrying this T cell receptor beta chain was seen many times. Antigen unknown. The data stem from a study of post-analysis software for immune sequencing data. Turning to the study itself: Disease courses included relapsing-remitting, secondary progressive and progressive-relapsing multiple sclerosis. Study-wide results and caveats: About 5 TRBV segments occurring more often in patients than controls included TRBV5-6, TRBV5-1 and TRBV20-1. Compared with controls, patients showed significantly lower normalized Chao1 diversity.

Germline V gives CDR1 MNHEY, CDR2 SVGAGI. The CDR3 is 16 amino acids. Trimming took 7 bases from V and 6 from J; bases not matched to a gene: 12. Unique molecular identifiers tagged the TCR beta cDNA libraries. Input populations of about 0.85 to 11 million T cells gave rise to approximately 500,000 cDNA molecules. TCRdb analysed the PCR reads with MiXCR anew, one entry per CDR3 protein. This table holds about half a million distinct CDR3 sequences, 34% found once. The receptor's source is a girl between 2 and 17 years old with multiple sclerosis. The rearrangement uses TRBV6-5 and TRBJ2-1; 10 bases fit TRBD1. The sample taken for sequencing was blood. The CDR3 DNA reads TGTGCCAGCACTCAGGGAGGGACAGGGGATGGCAATGAGCAGTTCTTC. Translating gives CASTQGGTGDGNEQFF.